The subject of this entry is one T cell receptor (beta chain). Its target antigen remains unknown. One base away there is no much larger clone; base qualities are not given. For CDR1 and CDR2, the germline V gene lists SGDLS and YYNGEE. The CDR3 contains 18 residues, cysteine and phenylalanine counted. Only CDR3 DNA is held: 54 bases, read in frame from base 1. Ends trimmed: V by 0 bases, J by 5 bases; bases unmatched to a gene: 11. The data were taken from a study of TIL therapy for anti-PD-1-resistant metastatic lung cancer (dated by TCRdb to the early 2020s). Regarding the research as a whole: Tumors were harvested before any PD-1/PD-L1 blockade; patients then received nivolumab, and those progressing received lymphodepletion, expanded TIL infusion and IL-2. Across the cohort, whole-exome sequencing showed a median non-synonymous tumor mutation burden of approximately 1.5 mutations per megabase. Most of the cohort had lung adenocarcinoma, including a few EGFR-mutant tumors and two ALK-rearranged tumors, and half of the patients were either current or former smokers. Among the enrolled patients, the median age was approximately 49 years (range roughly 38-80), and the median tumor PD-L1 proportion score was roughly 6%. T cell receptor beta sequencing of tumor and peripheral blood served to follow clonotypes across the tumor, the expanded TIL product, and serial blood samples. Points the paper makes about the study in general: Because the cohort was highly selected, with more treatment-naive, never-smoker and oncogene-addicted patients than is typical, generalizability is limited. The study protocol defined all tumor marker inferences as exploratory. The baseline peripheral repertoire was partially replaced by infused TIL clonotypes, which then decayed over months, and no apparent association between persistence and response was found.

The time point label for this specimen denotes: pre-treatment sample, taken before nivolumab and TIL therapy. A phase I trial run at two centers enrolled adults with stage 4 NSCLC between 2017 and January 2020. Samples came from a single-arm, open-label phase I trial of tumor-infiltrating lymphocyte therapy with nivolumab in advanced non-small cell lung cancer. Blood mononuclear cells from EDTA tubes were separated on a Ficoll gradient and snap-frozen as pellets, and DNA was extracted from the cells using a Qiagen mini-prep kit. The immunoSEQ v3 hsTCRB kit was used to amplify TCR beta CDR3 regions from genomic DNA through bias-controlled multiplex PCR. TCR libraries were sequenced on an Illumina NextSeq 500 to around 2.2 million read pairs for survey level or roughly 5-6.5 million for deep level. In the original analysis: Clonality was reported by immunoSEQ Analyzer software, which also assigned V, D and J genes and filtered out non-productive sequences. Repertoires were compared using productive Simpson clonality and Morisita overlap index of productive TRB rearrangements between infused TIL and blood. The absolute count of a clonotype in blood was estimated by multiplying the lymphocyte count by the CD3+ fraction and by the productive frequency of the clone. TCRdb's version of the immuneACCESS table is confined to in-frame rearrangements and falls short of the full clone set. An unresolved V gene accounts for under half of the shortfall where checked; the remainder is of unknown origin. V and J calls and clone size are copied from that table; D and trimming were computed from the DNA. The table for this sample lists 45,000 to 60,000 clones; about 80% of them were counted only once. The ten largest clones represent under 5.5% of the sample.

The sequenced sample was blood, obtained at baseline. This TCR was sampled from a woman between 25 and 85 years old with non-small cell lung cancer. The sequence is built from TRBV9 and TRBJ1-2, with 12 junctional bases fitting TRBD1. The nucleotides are TGTGCCAGCAGCGTAGATGGGACAGGGGGCCCAGGGGGGTATGGCTACACCTTC. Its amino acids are CASSVDGTGGPGGYGYTF.